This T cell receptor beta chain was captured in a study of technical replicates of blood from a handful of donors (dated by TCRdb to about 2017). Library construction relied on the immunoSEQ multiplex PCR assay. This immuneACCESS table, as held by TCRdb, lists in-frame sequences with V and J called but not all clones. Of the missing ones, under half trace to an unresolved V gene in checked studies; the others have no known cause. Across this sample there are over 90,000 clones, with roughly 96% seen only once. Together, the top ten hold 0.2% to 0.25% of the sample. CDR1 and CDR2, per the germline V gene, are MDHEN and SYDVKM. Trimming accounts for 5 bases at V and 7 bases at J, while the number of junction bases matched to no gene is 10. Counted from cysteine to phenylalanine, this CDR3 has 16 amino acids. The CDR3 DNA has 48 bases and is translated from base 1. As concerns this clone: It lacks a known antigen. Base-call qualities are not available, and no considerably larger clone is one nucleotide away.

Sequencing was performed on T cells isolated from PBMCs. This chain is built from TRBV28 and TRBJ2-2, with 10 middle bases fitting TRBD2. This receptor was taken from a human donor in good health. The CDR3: CASSGERGGPGGELFF. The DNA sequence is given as TGTGCCAGCAGTGGAGAGCGGGGGGGGCCTGGCGGGGAGCTGTTTTTT.